The T cell receptor (beta chain) under discussion was sequenced for a study of identical twins. The CDR3 has 14 amino acids. The V and J ends lost 5 bases and 2 bases respectively, with 14 bases between them. Germline V gene data show CDR1 as SGHRS and CDR2 as YFSETQ. Through template switching, a universal primer site was introduced, and the cDNA contained unique molecular identifiers. Each CDR3 protein is one row after TCRdb ran MiXCR on the 5' RACE reads. In the table there are around 1.7 million distinct CDR3 sequences, more than 30% of which are singletons. In regard to this clonotype: No antigen is known for it.

Donors uniformly comprised healthy Caucasians. Whole-study findings and limits: For out-of-frame beta sequences, excess twin sharing was weaker. Cord blood's abundant beta clonotypes had fewer insertions, unlike memory repertoires.

This clonotype was obtained from a newborn girl in good health. Sequencing was performed on cord blood. The gene calls are TRBV5-1 and TRBJ2-7; maybe TRBD2 (5 bases). The CDR3 nucleotides are TGCGCCAGCAGAGGAACACGGAGGCCCTACGAGCAGTACTTC. Translated, it gives CASRGTRRPYEQYF.